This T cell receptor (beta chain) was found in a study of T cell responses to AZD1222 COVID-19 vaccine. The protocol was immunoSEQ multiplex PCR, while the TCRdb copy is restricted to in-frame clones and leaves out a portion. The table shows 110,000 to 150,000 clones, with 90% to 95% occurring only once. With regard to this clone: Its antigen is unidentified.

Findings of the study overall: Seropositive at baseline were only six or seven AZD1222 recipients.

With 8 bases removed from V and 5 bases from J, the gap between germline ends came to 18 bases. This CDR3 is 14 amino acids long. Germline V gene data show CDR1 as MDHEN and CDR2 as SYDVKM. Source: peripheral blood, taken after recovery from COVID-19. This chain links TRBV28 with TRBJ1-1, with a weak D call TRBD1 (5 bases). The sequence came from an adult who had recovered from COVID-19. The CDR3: CASRTGGSGTEAFF. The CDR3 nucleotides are TGTGCCAGCCGGACCGGGGGGTCCGGGACTGAAGCTTTCTTT.